The next 24 T cell receptor beta chains were all read from a single sample in a study of CD8+CD57+ T cells in acquired aplastic anemia. According to the study, genomic DNA was the template for TCR beta VDJ and CDR3 profiling. MiXCR was run by TCRdb on the reads, yielding one entry per CDR3 protein. This table has 150,000 to 200,000 distinct CDR3 sequences, about 64% appearing once. Sample: sorted CD4+, CD8+, or CD8+CD57+ T cells (not recorded which) from PBMCs. These receptors all stem from a human donor with severe aplastic anemia or a healthy control (not recorded which).

This clonotype was counted at least ten times. The chain is built from TRBV19 and TRBJ1-1; a weak D match, TRBD1 (6 bases). V lost 6 bases, J lost 6 bases, and 11 bases lay in between. The CDR3 extends over 12 amino acids. CDR1 and CDR2 (germline): LNHDA, SQIVND (reference sequence). Here the CDR3 reads CASSTGSPEAFF. In DNA, the CDR3 is TGTGCCAGTAGCACAGGGTCCCCTGAAGCTTTCTTT.

The chain uses TRBV24-1 and TRBJ1-2; 7 bases map to TRBD1. Germline V gene data show CDR1 as KGHDR and CDR2 as SFDVKD. The CDR3 loop spans 15 amino acids. V lost 3 bases and J lost 2; bases outside the gene matches: 5. CDR3 residues: CATSDPAGGNYGYTF. The CDR3 DNA reads as TGTGCCACCAGTGATCCCGCAGGGGGGAACTATGGCTACACCTTC.

This clonotype was seen more than once but under ten times. The V call is TRBV20-1, the J call TRBJ1-2; D uncertain. CDR3 length: 9 residues. V was shortened by 6 bases and J by 12 bases, with 11 bases between the two germline ends. The germline V gene encodes CDR1 DFQATT and CDR2 SNEGSKA (reference sequence). CDR3 amino acids: CSAAPKHTF. CDR3 bases: TGCAGTGCAGCTCCCAAGCACACCTTC.

The genes are TRBV28 and TRBJ1-6; TRBD1 matches 9 bases. Germline assignment: CDR1 MDHEN and CDR2 SYDVKM. The CDR3 runs to 18 residues. Trimming took 6 bases from V and 3 from J; bases not matched to a gene: 12. The CDR3 region has the DNA TGTGCCAGCAGCCGCACAGGGGGCGCTGGGGACTATAATTCACCCCTCCACTTT. Its translation is CASSRTGGAGDYNSPLHF.

V is TRBV20-1 and J is TRBJ2-6; D not resolved. Trimming stripped 6 bases from V and 3 bases from J, with 9 bases between. The V gene's germline CDR1 is DFQATT and CDR2 SNEGSKA (reference sequence). The CDR3 loop spans 13 amino acids. The CDR3 is CSAKDSGANVLTF. The CDR3, as DNA: TGCAGTGCCAAAGATAGTGGGGCCAACGTCCTGACTTTC.

J is TRBJ1-2 and V is TRBV11-2; D is possibly TRBD1 (6 bases). V lost 1 base to trimming and J lost 9 bases, with 12 bases between them. The germline V gene encodes CDR1 SGHAT and CDR2 FQNNGV. The CDR3 is made up of 13 amino acids. Here the CDR3 reads CASSLGLDRRYTF. The DNA for the CDR3 is TGTGCCAGCAGCTTAGGTCTTGACAGGCGCTACACCTTC.

The chain employs TRBV7-2 and TRBJ2-7; 7 positions match TRBD2. Judging by the DNA end, TRBJ2-1 fits better; the J call may be wrong. This CDR3 is built from 15 residues. Looked up from germline, CDR1 is SGHTA and CDR2 is FQGNSA. The CDR3 coding sequence is TGTGCCAGCAGCTTAGGAGCGGGGCCCTACAATGAGCAGTTCTTC. As protein: CASSLGAGPYNEQFF.

This chain uses TRBV25-1 with TRBJ2-7; the match to TRBD1 covers 9 bases. Germline CDR1 MGHDK, CDR2 SYGVNS. The V and J ends lost 4 bases and 3 bases, in that order; junction bases with no gene match: 13. This CDR3 has 17 amino acids. CDR3 coding DNA: TGTGCCAGCAGTGCTAGAGATCGGGACAGGGTTGTCTACGAGCAGTACTTC. Translated: CASSARDRDRVVYEQYF.

This clonotype showed up many times. This chain links TRBV5-1 with TRBJ2-5; 8 bases match TRBD1. This CDR3 spans 14 amino acids. Per germline, CDR1 SGHRS and CDR2 YFSETQ. V was pared by 3 bases and J by 5 bases, with 6 bases of the junction left unmatched. The CDR3 coding sequence is TGCGCCAGCAGCTCTCGGACAGGGCTGGAGACCCAGTACTTC. It is translated as CASSSRTGLETQYF.

This clonotype appeared once. V is TRBV20-1 and J is TRBJ2-7; 8 bases align to TRBD2. CDR1 and CDR2 from the germline V gene are DFQATT and SNEGSKA (reference sequence). The CDR3 covers 14 residues. Trimming cost V 1 base and J 7 bases; bases outside gene matches: 9. The chain's CDR3 is CSARGTGGPIEQYF. DNA of the CDR3: TGCAGTGCTAGAGGGACGGGAGGGCCAATAGAGCAGTACTTC.

V gene TRBV20-1 combines with J gene TRBJ2-1; D might be TRBD2 (6 bases). This CDR3 is 14 amino acids long. The V gene's germline CDR1 is DFQATT and CDR2 SNEGSKA (reference sequence). The germline V and J ends were trimmed by 3 bases and 7 bases, with 16 bases remaining between them. DNA for the CDR3: TGCAGTGCTAGTTCTTCTTCGGCGGGGAATGAGCAGTTCTTC. This codes for CSASSSSAGNEQFF.

This chain joins TRBV20-1 and TRBJ1-1; tentative D call: TRBD1 (5 bases). The V end lost 5 bases, the J end lost 3 bases, and 16 bases lay between the germline ends. The CDR3 sequence is 14 residues long. Germline V gene data show CDR1 as DFQATT and CDR2 as SNEGSKA (reference sequence). CDR3 residues: CSAEGRRGHTEAFF. For the CDR3, the DNA is TGCAGTGCTGAGGGACGTAGGGGACACACTGAAGCTTTCTTT.

This clonotype was counted ten times or more. The genes are TRBV11-2 and TRBJ1-1, with D unresolved. The CDR3 covers 15 residues. Germline V gives CDR1 SGHAT, CDR2 FQNNGV. V was cut by 4 bases and J by 1 base, with 13 bases left in between. CDR3 residues: CASSSTDLGNTEAFF. The CDR3 nucleotides read TGTGCCAGCAGCTCCACGGACCTGGGGAACACTGAAGCTTTCTTT.

The chain carries TRBV19 and TRBJ2-1; TRBD1 might be the D (6 bases). This CDR3 is 16 amino acids long. Trimming took 3 bases from V and 5 from J, leaving 17 bases between them. CDR1 LNHDA and CDR2 SQIVND come from the germline V gene (reference sequence). The CDR3 is CASSIKRDKGNNEQFF. As DNA, the CDR3 is TGTGCCAGTAGTATCAAGAGGGACAAAGGCAACAATGAGCAGTTCTTC. Variable domain in full (rest from reference TRBV19 and TRBJ2-1): DGGITQSPKYLFRKEGQNVTLSCEQNLNHDAMYWYRQDPGQGLRLIYYSQIVNDFQKGDIAEGYSVSREKKESFPLTVTSAQKNPTAFYLCASSIKRDKGNNEQFFGPGTRLTVL.

The sample holds many counts of this clonotype. The chain uses TRBV14 and TRBJ1-3; D remains ambiguous. Trimming stripped 0 bases from V and 4 bases from J, with 13 bases between. This CDR3 comprises 16 residues. Germline V CDR1 and CDR2: SGHDN, FVKESK. CDR3 in DNA: TGTGCCAGCAGCCAAGATCGGGAGGGTACGGGAAACACCATATATTTT. It encodes CASSQDREGTGNTIYF.

J is TRBJ1-4 and V is TRBV9; TRBD1 matches 10 bases. Losses at the gene ends were 7 bases for V and 8 bases for J; bases not matched to a gene: 2. Germline V CDR1 and CDR2: SGDLS, YYNGEE. The CDR3 extends over 12 amino acids. CDR3 amino acids: CASGTGEEKLFF. The CDR3 nucleotides are TGTGCCAGCGGGACAGGGGAAGAAAAACTGTTTTTT.

This chain connects TRBV12-3 or TRBV12-4 to TRBJ2-3; 11 positions agree with TRBD2. The V gene end was trimmed by 5 bases and the J gene end by 4 bases; junction bases not matched to a gene: 5. CDR3 length equals 15 residues. CDR3 region: CASSSSGGASDTQYF. The CDR3, as DNA: TGTGCCAGCAGTAGTAGCGGGGGGGCATCAGATACGCAGTATTTT.

V gene TRBV18 combines with J gene TRBJ2-7; D not resolved. V lost 1 base and J 3 bases, leaving 7 bases between the germline ends. The CDR3 covers 13 residues. In germline, CDR1 is KGHSH, CDR2 LQKENI. CDR3 loop: CASSPLNGYEQYF. CDR3 in DNA: TGTGCCAGCTCACCACTAAACGGCTACGAGCAGTACTTC.

Concerning this clonotype itself: A much larger clone differs from this one at a single base, so this may be a read error. This CDR3 is missing its conserved last phenylalanine or tryptophan, likely due to a read error. The rearrangement uses TRBV6-6 and TRBJ2-2; D remains unclear. Germline-derived CDR1 and CDR2 are MNHNY and SVGAGI (reference sequence). CDR3 length equals 15 residues. Trimming cost V 0 bases and J 6 bases, with 11 bases left between them. The CDR3 nucleotides read TGTGCCAGCAGTTACTCCGGAGATAGAGCCGGGGAGCTGTTTTCT. Its translation is CASSYSGDRAGELFS.

The chain is built from TRBV15 and TRBJ2-6; D is unclear. The germline CDR1 and CDR2 sequences are LNHNV and YYDKDF (reference sequence). The CDR3 sequence is 16 residues long. V lost 0 bases and J lost 0, with 6 bases in between. As DNA, the CDR3 is TGTGCCACCAGCAGAGAGACGGGCTCTGGGGCCAACGTCCTGACTTTC. Amino acid sequence: CATSRETGSGANVLTF.

The rearrangement joins TRBV15 to TRBJ2-5, with TRBD2 matching over 15 bases. The CDR3 contains 15 residues. V lost 3 bases, J lost 5 bases, and 1 base stayed unmatched. Germline-derived CDR1 and CDR2 are LNHNV and YYDKDF (reference sequence). CDR3: CATSSGTSGRETQYF. Written as DNA, the CDR3 is TGTGCCACCAGCAGCGGGACTAGCGGGAGGGAGACCCAGTACTTC. The whole variable domain, filled in from reference TRBV15 and TRBJ2-5, reads DAMVIQNPRYQVTQFGKPVTLSCSQTLNHNVMYWYQQKSSQAPKLLFHYYDKDFNNEADTPDNFQSRRPNTSFCFLDIRSPGLGDTAMYLCATSSGTSGRETQYFGPGTRLLVL.

The chain carries TRBV10-3 and TRBJ2-7, with TRBD1 identical over 8 bases. The CDR3 sequence is 15 residues long. J was trimmed by 5 bases and V by 1 base; bases with no gene match: 7. Germline-derived CDR1 and CDR2 are ENHRY and SYGVKD. This chain's CDR3 is CAISEFGQGADEQYF. CDR3 nucleotides: TGTGCCATCAGTGAGTTTGGACAGGGTGCAGACGAGCAGTACTTC.

The chain couples TRBV4-2 to TRBJ1-6; 9 positions match TRBD1. This CDR3 region has 16 residues. Germline V gene data show CDR1 as LGHNA and CDR2 as YNFKEQ. V dropped 5 bases and J dropped 5; count of bases not matched to a gene: 7. The CDR3 sequence is CASSANDRGDNSPLHF. In nucleotides, the CDR3 is TGTGCCAGCAGCGCAAATGACAGGGGGGATAATTCACCCCTCCACTTT.

This chain links TRBV7-3 with TRBJ2-2; no clear D gene. CDR1 is SGHTA and CDR2 is FQGTGA in the germline V gene. The CDR3 loop spans 18 amino acids. With 0 bases removed from V and 5 bases from J, the gap between germline ends came to 19 bases. CDR3 in amino acids: CASSLTGQSMRATGELFF. The CDR3 nucleotides are TGTGCCAGCAGCTTAACCGGTCAGAGTATGCGAGCTACCGGGGAGCTGTTTTTT.